This TCR beta chain was profiled in a study of graft-versus-host responses after intestinal transplantation. Study-wide background: As for transplant type, recipients had multivisceral, liver-intestinal, or isolated intestinal grafts. For approximately 3 years after anti-thymocyte globulin induction, all recipients took tacrolimus and steroids.

Points from the study as a whole: After transplant, early declines in HvG clones were associated with peak levels of circulating GvH clones. Recipient-marrow GvH clones were detected, some having first appeared in ileum or blood.

The ends were cut back, 1 base at V and 4 bases at J, with 19 bases in the middle. Germline CDR1 is MGHRA and CDR2 is YSYEKL. The CDR3 is made up of 17 amino acids. Some clones are missing from TCRdb's copy, which holds only in-frame ones; the method was immunoSEQ multiplex PCR. The table shows about 110,000 clones, with around 92% occurring only once. Remarks on this clone: Its specificity is not known.

The source of this sequence is a human donor who was the organ donor for an intestinal transplant. The source material was unstimulated CD8+ T cells sorted from spleen or lymph node cells, sampled before transplant. The chain recombines TRBV4-1 with TRBJ1-2; no clear D gene. DNA for the CDR3: TGCGCCAGCAGCCAAGGAGGGAGCCCGATCACCTTCTATGGCTACACCTTC. It is translated as CASSQGGSPITFYGYTF.